The 19 T cell receptor beta chains given below trace back to one sample, sequenced in a study of graft-versus-host responses after intestinal transplantation. TCRdb's copy holds only in-frame clones and misses some; the assay was immunoSEQ multiplex PCR. The table records approximately 89,000 clones, around nine tenths of them present only once. The source was PBMCs, collected 453 days after intestinal transplant. These receptors all come from a human patient who received an intestinal transplant, so some T cells may come from the graft donor.

The rearrangement uses TRBV7-9 and TRBJ1-1, with D possibly being TRBD1 (5 bases). Trimming cost V 5 bases and J 1 base, with 8 bases left between them. The germline gives CDR1 SEHNR, CDR2 FQNEAQ (reference sequence). The CDR3 totals 13 residues. The CDR3: CASSAGQNTEAFF. CDR3 nucleotide sequence: TGTGCCAGCAGCGCAGGACAGAACACTGAAGCTTTCTTT. The variable domain in full, completed from reference TRBV7-9 and TRBJ1-1, reads DTGVSQNPRHKITKRGQNVTFRCDPISEHNRLYWYRQTLGQGPEFLTYFQNEAQLEKSRLLSDRFSAERPKGSFSTLEIQRTEQGDSAMYLCASSAGQNTEAFFGQGTRLTVV.

J is TRBJ2-7 and V is TRBV6-5, with no clear D. CDR1 MNHEY and CDR2 SVGAGI come from the germline V gene. Trimming left V 6 bases short and J 0 bases short, with 12 bases between. The CDR3 consists of 14 residues. CDR3 residues: CASSRRPSSYEQYF. The CDR3 DNA sequence: TGTGCCAGCAGCCGCCGGCCGAGCTCCTACGAGCAGTACTTC.

The genes are TRBV5-1 and TRBJ1-1; no reliable D call. V lost 0 bases to trimming and J lost 5 bases, with 8 bases between them. This CDR3 region has 13 residues. Germline loops: CDR1 SGHRS, CDR2 YFSETQ. This CDR3 reads CASSLGDGTEAFF. The CDR3 region has the DNA TGCGCCAGCAGCTTGGGGGATGGGACTGAAGCTTTCTTT. Full variable domain (rest looked up from reference TRBV5-1 and TRBJ1-1): KAGVTQTPRYLIKTRGQQVTLSCSPISGHRSVSWYQQTPGQGLQFLFEYFSETQRNKGNFPGRFSGRQFSNSRSEMNVSTLELGDSALYLCASSLGDGTEAFFGQGTRLTVV.

With respect to this clone: Other DNA sequences from this sample encode an identical CDR3 as well. This rearrangement joins TRBV5-6 to TRBJ2-7; the D is unclear. Trimming stripped 0 bases from V and 0 bases from J, with 10 bases between. CDR3 length: 15 residues. Per the germline V gene, CDR1 is SGHDT and CDR2 is YYEEEE. The CDR3 DNA reads TGTGCCAGCAGCTTGGAAGGTTACACCTCCTACGAGCAGTACTTC. It is translated as CASSLEGYTSYEQYF.

The V gene is TRBV6-5, the J gene TRBJ2-7; D is perhaps TRBD2 (7 bases). CDR1 and CDR2 (germline): MNHEY, SVGAGI. V dropped 6 bases and J dropped 0 bases, with 12 bases sitting between them. The CDR3 is 14 amino acids. The CDR3 sequence: CASRLGGASYEQYF. The CDR3 region has the DNA TGTGCCAGCAGGTTAGGGGGGGCCTCCTACGAGCAGTACTTC.

The chain couples TRBV9 to TRBJ2-2; D call uncertain. V lost 4 bases to trimming and J lost 4 bases, with 11 bases between them. CDR1 is SGDLS and CDR2 is YYNGEE in the germline V gene. The CDR3 consists of 14 residues. This CDR3 is CASSPQTFTGELFF. As DNA, the CDR3 is TGTGCCAGCAGCCCCCAGACATTCACCGGGGAGCTGTTTTTT.

V is TRBV7-9 and J is TRBJ2-3; D not resolved. The CDR3 loop spans 12 amino acids. V was cut by 5 bases and J by 4 bases, with 7 bases left in between. The germline V gene encodes CDR1 SEHNR and CDR2 FQNEAQ (reference sequence). The CDR3 region has the DNA TGTGCCAGCAGCATAGGCTCAGATACGCAGTATTTT. It is translated as CASSIGSDTQYF. Drawing the rest from reference TRBV7-9 and TRBJ2-3, the complete variable domain is DTGVSQNPRHKITKRGQNVTFRCDPISEHNRLYWYRQTLGQGPEFLTYFQNEAQLEKSRLLSDRFSAERPKGSFSTLEIQRTEQGDSAMYLCASSIGSDTQYFGPGTRLTVL.

The chain combines TRBV9 with TRBJ2-5; TRBD2 aligns across 12 bases. Germline CDR1 and CDR2: SGDLS and YYNGEE. V was clipped by 0 bases and J by 10 bases; unmatched bases: 13. The CDR3 contains 17 residues. The CDR3 is CASSVGLAGAPQGDQYF. The CDR3 nucleotides are TGTGCCAGCAGCGTAGGACTAGCGGGGGCACCCCAGGGTGACCAGTACTTC.

The gene calls are TRBV7-9 and TRBJ2-7; perhaps TRBD1 as D (5 bases). From germline, CDR1 is SEHNR and CDR2 FQNEAQ (reference sequence). The CDR3 loop spans 17 amino acids. Trimming took 1 base from V and 0 from J, leaving 16 bases between them. CDR3 loop: CASSLGRWGSPSYEQYF. The DNA of the CDR3 is TGTGCCAGCAGCTTAGGTCGGTGGGGCAGCCCCTCCTACGAGCAGTACTTC.

The rearrangement links TRBV5-4 to TRBJ2-6, with 8 bases lining up with TRBD2. V trimming: 1 base; J trimming: 4 bases; junction bases outside the gene matches: 1. The CDR3 spans 15 residues. Germline V gene sequence: CDR1 SGHNT, CDR2 YYREEE (reference sequence). CDR3 nucleotides: TGTGCCAGCAGCTTGCGGGGGGGCGGGGCCAACGTCCTGACTTTC. Amino acids: CASSLRGGGANVLTF. The full variable domain, in which reference TRBV5-4 and TRBJ2-6 provide the parts outside the CDR3, is ETGVTQSPTHLIKTRGQQVTLRCSSQSGHNTVSWYQQALGQGPQFIFQYYREEENGRGNFPPRFSGLQFPNYSSELNVNALELDDSALYLCASSLRGGGANVLTFGAGSRLTVL.

The rearrangement links TRBV7-6 to TRBJ2-7; TRBD1 might be the D (6 bases). Germline CDR1 SGHVS, CDR2 FNYEAQ. This CDR3 region has 17 residues. Trimming stripped 0 bases from V and 0 bases from J, with 15 bases between. The CDR3 DNA follows: TGTGCCAGCAGCTTAGCGCTAGGGGGAAAAGGCTCCTACGAGCAGTACTTC. Translation gives CASSLALGGKGSYEQYF.

The genes are TRBV7-9 and TRBJ2-7; 7 bases fit TRBD1. In germline, CDR1 is SEHNR, CDR2 FQNEAQ (reference sequence). The junction had 2 bases not matched to a gene; V was cut back by 1 base and J by 2 bases. The CDR3 runs 14 residues. This CDR3 is CASSLVGTAYEQYF. CDR3 nucleotides: TGTGCCAGCAGCTTAGTCGGGACAGCCTACGAGCAGTACTTC.

This clone was recorded once. The chain recombines TRBV14 with TRBJ2-3; no firm D call. The CDR3 loop spans 17 amino acids. With 1 base removed from V and 0 bases from J, the gap between germline ends came to 14 bases. Germline lookup yields CDR1 SGHDN and CDR2 FVKESK. In DNA form, the CDR3 reads TGTGCCAGCAGCCAAGTCCCCATAGGCCCTAGCACAGATACGCAGTATTTT. Its translation is CASSQVPIGPSTDTQYF.

This chain connects TRBV28 to TRBJ1-1; D may be TRBD1 (6 bases). V dropped 5 bases and J dropped 1 base, with 11 bases sitting between them. Germline loops: CDR1 MDHEN, CDR2 SYDVKM. The CDR3 contains 14 residues. DNA of the CDR3: TGTGCCAGCAGTCCGGGGACACAGAACACTGAAGCTTTCTTT. This gives the protein CASSPGTQNTEAFF.

The chain links TRBV7-9 to TRBJ1-1; maybe TRBD1 (5 bases). The CDR3 has 13 amino acids. The V and J ends lost 5 bases and 1 base respectively, with 8 bases between them. CDR1 and CDR2 from the germline V gene are SEHNR and FQNEAQ (reference sequence). The CDR3 DNA sequence: TGTGCCAGCAGCATTGGACAGAACACTGAAGCTTTCTTT. Protein product: CASSIGQNTEAFF.

This clone was observed a handful of times. V and J are TRBV5-1 and TRBJ2-3; D remains ambiguous. With 4 bases removed from V and 3 bases from J, the gap between germline ends came to 0 bases. Germline V lookup: CDR1 SGHRS, CDR2 YFSETQ. The CDR3 has 10 amino acids. The CDR3 is CASSTDTQYF. The DNA of the CDR3 is TGCGCCAGCAGCACAGATACGCAGTATTTT.

The V and J genes are TRBV10-3 and TRBJ2-2; 7 bases map to TRBD2. V gave up 6 bases and J gave up 6 bases; unmatched junction bases: 13. The CDR3 length is 16 residues. Germline V lookup: CDR1 ENHRY, CDR2 SYGVKD. This CDR3 reads CAIREGPGRVAGELFF. In DNA form, the CDR3 reads TGTGCCATCAGAGAAGGTCCAGGGAGGGTTGCCGGGGAGCTGTTTTTT.

The chain joins TRBV6-1 to TRBJ1-1, with TRBD1 as a possible D gene (6 bases). Trimming cost V 3 bases and J 11 bases, with 19 bases left between them. This CDR3 comprises 14 residues. Germline V lookup: CDR1 MNHNS, CDR2 SASEGT. The CDR3 loop is CASSEVGGAAAAFF. Here the CDR3 DNA reads TGTGCCAGCAGTGAGGTGGGGGGGGCCGCGGCGGCTTTCTTT.

Regarding this clone: Distinct nucleotide sequences in the sample also encode this CDR3. The gene calls are TRBV7-6 and TRBJ1-1; D ambiguous. Between the trimmed V and J ends, which lost 5 bases and 1 base, there was a span of 8 bases. Germline V lookup: CDR1 SGHVS, CDR2 FNYEAQ. The CDR3 loop spans 13 amino acids. CDR3 amino acids: CASSPRENTEAFF. The CDR3, as DNA: TGTGCCAGCAGCCCCCGGGAGAACACTGAAGCTTTCTTT. The full variable domain, completed using reference TRBV7-6 and TRBJ1-1, is GAGVSQSPRYKVTKRGQDVALRCDPISGHVSLYWYRQALGQGPEFLTYFNYEAQQDKSGLPNDRFSAERPEGSISTLTIQRTEQRDSAMYRCASSPRENTEAFFGQGTRLTVV.